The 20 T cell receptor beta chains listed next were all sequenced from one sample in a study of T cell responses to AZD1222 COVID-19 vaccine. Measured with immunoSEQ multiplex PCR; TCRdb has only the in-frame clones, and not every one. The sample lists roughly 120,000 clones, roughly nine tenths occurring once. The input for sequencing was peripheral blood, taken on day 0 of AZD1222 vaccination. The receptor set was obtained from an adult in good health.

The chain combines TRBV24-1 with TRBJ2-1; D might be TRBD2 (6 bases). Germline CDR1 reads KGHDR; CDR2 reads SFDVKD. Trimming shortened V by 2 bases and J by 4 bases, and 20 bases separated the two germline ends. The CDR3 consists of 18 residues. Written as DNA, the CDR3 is TGTGCCACCAGTGATTACGGGCTAGAAGGAGGGAGGTACAATGAGCAGTTCTTC. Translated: CATSDYGLEGGRYNEQFF.

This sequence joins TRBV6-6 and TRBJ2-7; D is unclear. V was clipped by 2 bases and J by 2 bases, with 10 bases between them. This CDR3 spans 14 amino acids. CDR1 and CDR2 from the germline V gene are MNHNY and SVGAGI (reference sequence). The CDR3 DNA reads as TGTGCCAGCAGTTACCCACCGCCCCCCTACGAGCAGTACTTC. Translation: CASSYPPPPYEQYF.

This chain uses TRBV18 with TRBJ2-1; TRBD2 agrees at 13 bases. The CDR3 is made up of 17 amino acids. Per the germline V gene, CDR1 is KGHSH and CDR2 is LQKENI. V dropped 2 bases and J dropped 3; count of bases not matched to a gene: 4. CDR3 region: CASSPGTSGTFYNEQFF. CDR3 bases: TGTGCCAGCTCACCAGGGACTAGCGGGACTTTCTACAATGAGCAGTTCTTC.

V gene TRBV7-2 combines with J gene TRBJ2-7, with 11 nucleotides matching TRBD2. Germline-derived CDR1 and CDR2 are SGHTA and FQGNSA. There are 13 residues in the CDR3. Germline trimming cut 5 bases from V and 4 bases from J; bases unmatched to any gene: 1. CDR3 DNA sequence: TGTGCCAGCAGCCGGACTAGCGGGTACGAGCAGTACTTC. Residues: CASSRTSGYEQYF.

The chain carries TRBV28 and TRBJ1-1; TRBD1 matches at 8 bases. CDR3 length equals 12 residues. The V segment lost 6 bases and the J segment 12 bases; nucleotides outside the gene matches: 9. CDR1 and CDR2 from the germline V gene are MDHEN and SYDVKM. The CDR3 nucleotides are TGTGCCAGCAGGCTCCAGGGGGCGCCGACTTTCTTT. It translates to CASRLQGAPTFF.

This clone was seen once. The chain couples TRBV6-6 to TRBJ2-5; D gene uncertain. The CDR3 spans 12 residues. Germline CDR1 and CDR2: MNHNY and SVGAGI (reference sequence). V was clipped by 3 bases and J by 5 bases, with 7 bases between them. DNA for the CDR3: TGTGCCAGCAGTTATTCAGTGGAGACCCAGTACTTC. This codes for CASSYSVETQYF.

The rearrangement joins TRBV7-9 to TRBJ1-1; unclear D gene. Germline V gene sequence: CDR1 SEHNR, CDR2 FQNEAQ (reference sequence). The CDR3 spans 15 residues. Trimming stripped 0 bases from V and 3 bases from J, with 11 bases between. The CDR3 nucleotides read TGTGCCAGCAGCTTAGCAACCCGGGTGGACACTGAAGCTTTCTTT. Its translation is CASSLATRVDTEAFF.

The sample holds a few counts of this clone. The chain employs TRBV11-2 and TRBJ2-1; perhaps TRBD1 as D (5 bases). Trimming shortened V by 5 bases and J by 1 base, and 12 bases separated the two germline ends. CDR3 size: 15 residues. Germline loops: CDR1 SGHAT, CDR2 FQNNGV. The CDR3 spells CASSGSGLSYNEQFF. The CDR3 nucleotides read TGTGCCAGCAGCGGATCAGGGTTGTCCTACAATGAGCAGTTCTTC.

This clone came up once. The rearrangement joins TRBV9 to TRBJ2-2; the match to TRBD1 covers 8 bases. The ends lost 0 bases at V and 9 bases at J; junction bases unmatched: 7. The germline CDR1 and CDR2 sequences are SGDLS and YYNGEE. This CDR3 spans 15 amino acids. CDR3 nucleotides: TGTGCCAGCAGCGTAGCCCCCCGACAGGGGAGGGAGCTGTTTTTT. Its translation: CASSVAPRQGRELFF.

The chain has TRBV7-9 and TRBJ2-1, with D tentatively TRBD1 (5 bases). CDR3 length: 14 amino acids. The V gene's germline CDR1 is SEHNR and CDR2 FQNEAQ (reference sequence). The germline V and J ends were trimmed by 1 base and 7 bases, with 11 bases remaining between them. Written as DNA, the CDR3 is TGTGCCAGCAGCTTAGGGGCAGGGTGGAATGAGCAGTTCTTC. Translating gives CASSLGAGWNEQFF.

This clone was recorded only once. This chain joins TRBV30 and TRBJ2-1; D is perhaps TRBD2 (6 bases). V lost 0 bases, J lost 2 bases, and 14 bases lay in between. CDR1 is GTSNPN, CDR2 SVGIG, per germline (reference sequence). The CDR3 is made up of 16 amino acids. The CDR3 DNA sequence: TGTGCCTGGAGTGTAGCGGGCAGGGTAACCTACAATGAGCAGTTCTTC. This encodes CAWSVAGRVTYNEQFF.

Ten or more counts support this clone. CDR3 coding DNA: TGTGCCAGCAGTGAACTGCTAGGCGGAACGGGTGAGCAGTTCTTC. Amino acid sequence: CASSELLGGTGEQFF. The V gene is TRBV6-1, the J gene TRBJ2-1; D not resolved. Per germline, CDR1 MNHNS and CDR2 SASEGT. This CDR3 contains 15 residues. Trimming removed 2 bases at V and 9 bases at J, with 17 bases between.

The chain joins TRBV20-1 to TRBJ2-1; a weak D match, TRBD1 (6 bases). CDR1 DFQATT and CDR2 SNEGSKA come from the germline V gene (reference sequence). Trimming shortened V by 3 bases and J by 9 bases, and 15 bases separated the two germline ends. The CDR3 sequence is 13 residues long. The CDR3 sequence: CSASRPRGGEQFF. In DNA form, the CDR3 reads TGCAGTGCTAGTAGGCCTCGAGGGGGTGAGCAGTTCTTC.

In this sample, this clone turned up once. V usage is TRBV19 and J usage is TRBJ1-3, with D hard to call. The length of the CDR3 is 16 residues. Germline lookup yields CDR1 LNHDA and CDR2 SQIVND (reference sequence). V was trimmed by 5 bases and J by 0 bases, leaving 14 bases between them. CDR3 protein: CASSYSVGSSGNTIYF. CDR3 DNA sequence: TGTGCCAGTAGTTACAGCGTTGGGTCCTCTGGAAACACCATATATTTT.

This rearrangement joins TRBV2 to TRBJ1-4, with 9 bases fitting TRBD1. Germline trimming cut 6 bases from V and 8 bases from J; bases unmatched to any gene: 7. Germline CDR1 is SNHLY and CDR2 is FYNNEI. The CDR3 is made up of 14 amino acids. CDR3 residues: CASRVDRGTEKLFF. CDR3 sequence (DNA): TGTGCCAGCAGGGTGGACAGGGGCACGGAAAAACTGTTTTTT.

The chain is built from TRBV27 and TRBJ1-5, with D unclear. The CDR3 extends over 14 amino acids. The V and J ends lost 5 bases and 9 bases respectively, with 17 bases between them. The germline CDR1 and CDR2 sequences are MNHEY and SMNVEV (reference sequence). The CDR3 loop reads CASSLSGWDRPQHF. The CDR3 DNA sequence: TGTGCCAGCAGTCTAAGTGGGTGGGATCGGCCCCAGCATTTT.

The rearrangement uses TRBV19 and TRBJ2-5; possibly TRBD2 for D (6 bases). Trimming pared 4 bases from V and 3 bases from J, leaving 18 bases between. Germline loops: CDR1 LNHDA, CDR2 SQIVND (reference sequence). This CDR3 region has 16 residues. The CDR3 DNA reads TGTGCCAGTAGTAGTCTAGGAGGGTGGGGAGAAGAGACCCAGTACTTC. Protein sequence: CASSSLGGWGEETQYF. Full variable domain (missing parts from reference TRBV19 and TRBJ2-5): DGGITQSPKYLFRKEGQNVTLSCEQNLNHDAMYWYRQDPGQGLRLIYYSQIVNDFQKGDIAEGYSVSREKKESFPLTVTSAQKNPTAFYLCASSSLGGWGEETQYFGPGTRLLVL.

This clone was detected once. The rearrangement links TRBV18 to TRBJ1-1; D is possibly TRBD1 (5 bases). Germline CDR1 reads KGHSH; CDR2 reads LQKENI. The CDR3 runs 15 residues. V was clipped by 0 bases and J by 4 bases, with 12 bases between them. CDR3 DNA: TGTGCCAGCTCACCACCGGTCACGGGGGGCACTGAAGCTTTCTTT. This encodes CASSPPVTGGTEAFF.

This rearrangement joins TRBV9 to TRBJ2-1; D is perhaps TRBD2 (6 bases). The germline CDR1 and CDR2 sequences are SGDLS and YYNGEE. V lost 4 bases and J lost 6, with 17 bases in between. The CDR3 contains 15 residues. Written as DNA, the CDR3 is TGTGCCAGCAGCCCCCCGCGGGGAAGGGCCAATGAGCAGTTCTTC. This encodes CASSPPRGRANEQFF.

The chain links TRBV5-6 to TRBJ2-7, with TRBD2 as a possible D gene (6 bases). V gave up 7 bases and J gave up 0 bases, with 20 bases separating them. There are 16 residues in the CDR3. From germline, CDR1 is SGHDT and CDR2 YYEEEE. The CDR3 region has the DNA TGTGCCAGCCGCGGAGGAGGACTACCCACCTCCTACGAGCAGTACTTC. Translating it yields CASRGGGLPTSYEQYF.